Following are 3 T cell receptor beta chains from one sample sequenced in a study of T cells in Graves' hyperthyroidism and ophthalmopathy. RNA transcripts provided the source from which TCR beta CDR3 regions were amplified. TCR CDR3 underwent first-round RT-PCR with the HTBI primer set. MiXCR, applied by TCRdb to the multiplex PCR reads, yields one record per CDR3 protein. The table lists about 400,000 distinct CDR3 sequences, approximately 15% of them singletons. The material sequenced was blood. The receptors derive from a man in his late teens or twenties with Graves' ophthalmopathy.

This clonotype was counted only a few times. The chain has TRBV19 and TRBJ2-5; D is possibly TRBD2 (6 bases). V was trimmed by 2 bases and J by 2 bases, leaving 9 bases between them. The CDR3 sequence is 14 residues long. Germline V CDR1 and CDR2: LNHDA, SQIVND (reference sequence). CDR3 residues: CASSILGGQETQYF. CDR3 coding DNA: TGTGCCAGTAGTATACTTGGGGGGCAAGAGACCCAGTACTTC. Filled out from reference TRBV19 and TRBJ2-5, the complete variable domain reads DGGITQSPKYLFRKEGQNVTLSCEQNLNHDAMYWYRQDPGQGLRLIYYSQIVNDFQKGDIAEGYSVSREKKESFPLTVTSAQKNPTAFYLCASSILGGQETQYFGPGTRLLVL.

This sequence joins TRBV5-1 and TRBJ2-6; 9 bases line up with TRBD1. The CDR3 contains 17 residues. Germline lookup yields CDR1 SGHRS and CDR2 YFSETQ. Trimming at V came to 1 base and at J to 0 bases, leaving 2 bases not matched to a gene. The CDR3 here is CASSLTGGVSGANVLTF. CDR3 DNA sequence: TGCGCCAGCAGCTTGACAGGGGGCGTCTCTGGGGCCAACGTCCTGACTTTC.

In the case of this clonotype: A read error may produce the germline difference seen at one junction end. This chain connects TRBV18 to TRBJ2-1; D is ambiguous. The length of the CDR3 is 16 residues. Germline V lookup: CDR1 KGHSH, CDR2 LQKENI. The CDR3 sequence is CASPPPARSSYNEQFF. In DNA, the CDR3 is TGTGCCAGCCCACCCCCGGCAAGGAGCTCCTACAATGAGCAGTTCTTC.